Listed here are 30 T cell receptor beta chains from one sample, sequenced in a study of blood T cell repertoires in COVID-19. Measured with immunoSEQ multiplex PCR; TCRdb has only the in-frame clones, and not every one. Of 260,000 or so clones listed, 75% to 85% are singletons. Sample: peripheral blood. These receptors were obtained from an elderly woman with COVID-19, enrolled during active disease.

The V and J genes are TRBV3-1 (or the pseudogene TRBV3-2) and TRBJ2-7, with D possibly TRBD1 on 5 matching bases. Trimming removed 0 bases from V and 2 bases from J, with 11 bases in between. The CDR3 loop spans 15 amino acids. Germline CDR1 and CDR2: LGHDT and YNNKEL (reference sequence). CDR3 sequence reads: CASSQDGRAAYEQYF. CDR3 DNA: TGTGCCAGCAGCCAAGACGGCAGGGCGGCCTACGAGCAGTACTTC.

V gene TRBV10-3 combines with J gene TRBJ2-7, with 13 bases matching TRBD2. Per the germline V gene, CDR1 is ENHRY and CDR2 is SYGVKD. The CDR3 is 15 residues long. Trimming at V came to 6 bases and at J to 3 bases, leaving 5 bases not matched to a gene. CDR3 sequence reads: CAISGTSGTNYEQYF. Written as DNA, the CDR3 is TGTGCCATCAGCGGGACTAGCGGGACAAACTACGAGCAGTACTTC.

This clone has a single count. The gene calls are TRBV15 and TRBJ1-4, with 9 bases identical to TRBD1. Germline V gene lookup returns CDR1 LNHNV and CDR2 YYDKDF (reference sequence). This CDR3 region has 16 residues. V lost 3 bases and J lost 8; bases outside the gene matches: 10. CDR3 sequence reads: CATSRTQGAEGEKLFF. The DNA of the CDR3 is TGTGCCACCAGCAGGACACAGGGGGCGGAAGGGGAAAAACTGTTTTTT.

The V and J genes are TRBV7-2 and TRBJ2-4; 10 nucleotides agree with TRBD1. CDR1 and CDR2 (germline): SGHTA, FQGNSA. Trimming took 5 bases from V and 8 from J; bases not matched to a gene: 12. The CDR3 consists of 16 residues. CDR3 nucleotide sequence: TGTGCCAGCAGCAGGAACCCGGGACAGGGGAAGGACATTCAGTACTTC. It translates to CASSRNPGQGKDIQYF.

V usage is TRBV2 and J usage is TRBJ2-7, with D uncertain. V lost 5 bases and J 2 bases, leaving 4 bases between the germline ends. Germline V CDR1 and CDR2: SNHLY, FYNNEI. The CDR3 runs 11 residues. The CDR3 DNA reads TGTGCCAGCAGTTTCACCTACGAGCAGTACTTC. This encodes CASSFTYEQYF.

The chain carries TRBV7-6 and TRBJ2-7, with D perhaps TRBD1 (6 bases). This CDR3 region has 15 residues. Germline V gives CDR1 SGHVS, CDR2 FNYEAQ. Deletions cut 0 bases from V and 4 bases from J, with 13 bases between. The CDR3 loop is CASSLAPGQLYEQYF. The CDR3 DNA reads TGTGCCAGCAGCTTAGCACCAGGACAGCTTTACGAGCAGTACTTC. The variable domain in full, with the rest retrieved from reference TRBV7-6 and TRBJ2-7, is GAGVSQSPRYKVTKRGQDVALRCDPISGHVSLYWYRQALGQGPEFLTYFNYEAQQDKSGLPNDRFSAERPEGSISTLTIQRTEQRDSAMYRCASSLAPGQLYEQYFGPGTRLTVT.

The V call is TRBV3-1 (or the pseudogene TRBV3-2), the J call TRBJ2-7; 8 bases align to TRBD2. The V and J ends lost 0 bases and 6 bases, in that order; junction bases with no gene match: 7. The CDR3 totals 15 residues. Germline lookup yields CDR1 LGHDT and CDR2 YNNKEL (reference sequence). In DNA form, the CDR3 reads TGTGCCAGCAGCCAAGATACGGGAGGGCCCCGCGAGCAGTACTTC. Amino acids: CASSQDTGGPREQYF.

The chain joins TRBV9 to TRBJ2-1, with D perhaps matching TRBD2 (5 bases). CDR1 SGDLS and CDR2 YYNGEE come from the germline V gene. V was shortened by 1 base and J by 9 bases, with 14 bases between the two germline ends. The CDR3 length is 14 residues. In DNA, the CDR3 is TGTGCCAGCAGCGTAAGAGGGCTCTGGGTTGAGCAGTTCTTC. Protein sequence: CASSVRGLWVEQFF.

The V call is TRBV19, the J call TRBJ1-6; 7 bases agree with TRBD1. After removal of 6 bases from V and 9 bases from J, the junction contained 8 bases not matched to a gene. The CDR3 is 14 residues long. Per the germline V gene, CDR1 is LNHDA and CDR2 is SQIVND (reference sequence). CDR3 bases: TGTGCCAGTAGGATCGACAGGGAACTTTCACCCCTCCACTTT. It codes for CASRIDRELSPLHF.

In the case of this clone: This same CDR3 is encoded by further DNA sequences in the sample. This rearrangement joins TRBV7-9 to TRBJ1-2; TRBD1 aligns across 9 bases. V was clipped by 5 bases and J by 8 bases; unmatched bases: 6. Per germline, CDR1 SEHNR and CDR2 FQNEAQ (reference sequence). The CDR3 consists of 13 residues. For the CDR3, the DNA is TGTGCCAGCAGCCCCCGGACAGGGGACGGCTACACCTTC. This encodes CASSPRTGDGYTF.

This clone was seen only a few times. This CDR3 reads CASIPPGTDTQYF. Written as DNA, the CDR3 is TGTGCCAGCATTCCTCCCGGCACAGATACGCAGTATTTT. The chain recombines TRBV6-5 with TRBJ2-3; no clear D gene. The germline gives CDR1 MNHEY, CDR2 SVGAGI. This CDR3 contains 13 residues. Trimming removed 7 bases at V and 1 base at J, with 9 bases between.

The chain combines TRBV10-2 with TRBJ1-2, with D maybe TRBD1 (6 bases). CDR3 size: 14 residues. Germline V gene lookup returns CDR1 WSHSY and CDR2 SAAADI. V was pared by 6 bases and J by 8 bases, with 19 bases between. This chain's CDR3 is CASRGSQGRGGYTF. The CDR3 DNA follows: TGCGCCAGCAGGGGCTCCCAGGGGCGAGGAGGCTACACCTTC.

V gene TRBV2 combines with J gene TRBJ2-2; possible D gene TRBD1, 6 bases. From germline, CDR1 is SNHLY and CDR2 FYNNEI. The CDR3 runs 11 residues. CDR3 in DNA: TGTGCAACAGGGATAACCGGGGAGCTGTTTTTT. It is translated as CATGITGELFF.

The V call is TRBV11-2, the J call TRBJ1-1; the match to TRBD1 covers 7 bases. Germline V CDR1 and CDR2: SGHAT, FQNNGV. The J segment lost 0 bases and the V segment lost 2 bases, leaving 3 bases of the junction unmatched. This CDR3 contains 15 residues. The CDR3 protein is CASSLRTGMNTEAFF. In nucleotides, the CDR3 is TGTGCCAGCAGCTTAAGGACAGGAATGAACACTGAAGCTTTCTTT.

There are a few counts of this clone. V usage is TRBV19 and J usage is TRBJ1-5; no clear D gene. CDR3 length: 13 amino acids. CDR1 and CDR2 from the germline V gene are LNHDA and SQIVND (reference sequence). Trimming removed 6 bases from V and 10 bases from J, with 16 bases in between. The DNA of the CDR3 is TGTGCCAGTAGCTCCGATGCCCTAGATCCCCAGCATTTT. Protein: CASSSDALDPQHF.

This sequence joins TRBV5-6 and TRBJ1-5; D is unclear. CDR3 length: 13 amino acids. V lost 2 bases and J 0 bases, leaving 3 bases between the germline ends. CDR1 is SGHDT, CDR2 YYEEEE, per germline. The chain's CDR3 is CASSLYSNQPQHF. For the CDR3, the DNA is TGTGCCAGCAGCTTATATAGCAATCAGCCCCAGCATTTT.

V and J are TRBV7-8 and TRBJ1-1; the D gene is possibly TRBD1 (6 bases). From germline, CDR1 is SGHVS and CDR2 FQNEAQ. The ends were cut back, 2 bases at V and 5 bases at J, with 15 bases in the middle. This CDR3 contains 15 residues. The CDR3, as DNA: TGTGCCAGCAGCTTATCACAGGGAAAGGGTACTGAAGCTTTCTTT. It is translated as CASSLSQGKGTEAFF.

This clone was detected a few times. The chain uses TRBV6-4 and TRBJ1-4; the match to TRBD1 covers 9 bases. The ends lost 6 bases at V and 15 bases at J; junction bases unmatched: 5. This CDR3 is 11 amino acids long. CDR1 MRHNA and CDR2 SNTAGT come from the germline V gene. Written as DNA, the CDR3 is TGTGCCAGCAGAAGCTGGGACAGGGTGTTTTTT. Protein: CASRSWDRVFF.

The chain joins TRBV2 to TRBJ1-5; D remains unclear. CDR3 length: 16 amino acids. V was shortened by 2 bases and J by 2 bases, with 13 bases between the two germline ends. The germline V gene encodes CDR1 SNHLY and CDR2 FYNNEI. CDR3 amino acids: CASSERRPLGNQPQHF. The DNA of the CDR3 is TGTGCCAGCAGTGAACGCAGGCCCCTGGGCAATCAGCCCCAGCATTTT.

The chain has TRBV19 and TRBJ2-3; D is ambiguous. CDR1 and CDR2 from the germline V gene are LNHDA and SQIVND (reference sequence). This CDR3 contains 14 residues. Trimming took off 5 bases at V and 6 bases at J, with 15 bases between the two ends. CDR3 coding DNA: TGTGCCAGTAGTTTTACCTCTCTAGATGATACGCAGTATTTT. Translation gives CASSFTSLDDTQYF.

The sample holds a few counts of this clone. The rearrangement joins TRBV28 to TRBJ1-1; possible D gene TRBD1, 6 bases. Trimming cost V 3 bases and J 4 bases, with 12 bases left between them. This CDR3 comprises 14 residues. CDR1 and CDR2 (germline): MDHEN, SYDVKM. In DNA, the CDR3 is TGTGCCAGCAGTTTCAGGGGTTCCGGCACTGAAGCTTTCTTT. The encoded protein is CASSFRGSGTEAFF. Drawing the rest from reference TRBV28 and TRBJ1-1, the complete variable domain is DVKVTQSSRYLVKRTGEKVFLECVQDMDHENMFWYRQDPGLGLRLIYFSYDVKMKEKGDIPEGYSVSREKKERFSLILESASTNQTSMYLCASSFRGSGTEAFFGQGTRLTVV.

This clone occurred once. V gene TRBV6-5 combines with J gene TRBJ2-7; 7 positions match TRBD1. Per the germline V gene, CDR1 is MNHEY and CDR2 is SVGAGI. The CDR3 runs to 13 residues. J lost 7 bases, V lost 2 bases, and 5 bases had no gene match. The CDR3 DNA follows: TGTGCCAGCAGTTACGAGGGGGCGCGGGAGCAGTACTTC. This translates into CASSYEGAREQYF.

The genes are TRBV6-4 and TRBJ2-1, with D perhaps TRBD1 (5 bases). The germline CDR1 and CDR2 sequences are MRHNA and SNTAGT. V was trimmed by 1 base and J by 6 bases, leaving 10 bases between them. The CDR3 spans 14 residues. Written as DNA, the CDR3 is TGTGCCAGCAGTGACTGGGGCCGCTCCAATGAGCAGTTCTTC. This codes for CASSDWGRSNEQFF.

This chain connects TRBV30 to TRBJ1-5; D unresolved. Trimming left V 4 bases short and J 3 bases short, with 13 bases between. Germline V gene sequence: CDR1 GTSNPN, CDR2 SVGIG (reference sequence). CDR3 length equals 14 residues. The CDR3: CAWNPGNYNQPQHF. Written as DNA, the CDR3 is TGTGCCTGGAACCCGGGAAACTACAATCAGCCCCAGCATTTT.

Details on this clone: The sample carries other DNA sequences with the same CDR3. The gene calls are TRBV19 and TRBJ1-2, with D hard to call. The CDR3 contains 14 residues. CDR1 is LNHDA and CDR2 is SQIVND in the germline V gene (reference sequence). V was clipped by 6 bases and J by 4 bases, with 15 bases between them. CDR3 bases: TGTGCCAGTAGGGAACCTGGGCAGATCTATGGCTACACCTTC. Its translation: CASREPGQIYGYTF.

The J gene is TRBJ1-2, the V gene TRBV29-1; 10 bases match TRBD1. Per the germline V gene, CDR1 is SQVTM and CDR2 is ANQGSEA. This CDR3 spans 11 amino acids. V gave up 5 bases and J gave up 8 bases; unmatched junction bases: 2. CDR3 DNA: TGCAGCGTTCGACAGGGGGCAGGCTACACCTTC. Translating gives CSVRQGAGYTF.

The CDR3 DNA reads TGCGCCAGCAGCCAAGAGGAGAGGGGCAGGGGGCGCGAGCAGTACTTC. Its protein is CASSQEERGRGREQYF. This chain joins TRBV4-1 and TRBJ2-7; TRBD1 agrees at 8 bases. The CDR3 sequence is 16 residues long. Germline CDR1 MGHRA, CDR2 YSYEKL. The trim removed 0 bases at V and 6 bases at J, leaving 10 bases unmatched.

The chain links TRBV29-1 to TRBJ2-7; 7 bases match TRBD1. Unmatched junction bases numbered 3, after V lost 6 bases and J lost 7 bases. The CDR3 spans 10 residues. Germline CDR1 and CDR2: SQVTM and ANQGSEA. Here the CDR3 reads CSVGTVEQYF. CDR3 coding DNA: TGCAGCGTCGGGACAGTTGAGCAGTACTTC.

V usage is TRBV4-2 and J usage is TRBJ2-1; tentative D call: TRBD2 (6 bases). Trimming cost V 4 bases and J 8 bases, with 18 bases left between them. CDR3 size: 15 residues. Germline CDR1 is LGHNA and CDR2 is YNFKEQ. The CDR3 reads CASSLTDTSRDEQFF. The CDR3 DNA sequence: TGTGCCAGCAGCCTAACGGACACTAGCAGGGATGAGCAGTTCTTC.

This chain connects TRBV3-1 (or the pseudogene TRBV3-2) to TRBJ2-5, with 9 bases matching TRBD2. V shed 7 bases, J shed 5 bases, and the junction held 11 bases outside the gene matches. The CDR3 has 15 residues. The V gene's germline CDR1 is LGHDT and CDR2 YNNKEL (reference sequence). Here the CDR3 DNA reads TGTGCCAGCAAAGCCCTAGCGGGGATATGGGAGACCCAGTACTTC. Translation: CASKALAGIWETQYF.